The present TCR beta chain was sequenced within a study of cytomegalovirus exposure and HLA in healthy donors. Findings and limits, study-wide: Later analysis identified about 18,000 TCR beta sequences associated with HLA alleles, using a false discovery rate threshold of 0.05. Confirmation in vitro established that a few CMV-associated chains were specific for CMV antigens.

Primers: 60 Vbeta forward and 13 Jbeta reverse. Profiled with immunoSEQ multiplex PCR; TCRdb holds only in-frame clones, not every one. Of 70,000 to 100,000 clones listed, 80% are singletons. With 4 bases removed from V and 0 bases from J, the gap between germline ends came to 6 bases. The V gene's germline CDR1 is WNHNN and CDR2 SYGVQD (reference sequence). CDR3 length: 13 residues. A few counts support this clone. The antigen remains unidentified. The source is a woman between 50 and 59 years old in good health and CMV-seropositive. The chain uses TRBV10-1 and TRBJ1-1; D is possibly TRBD1 (5 bases). Sequencing used PBMCs. The chain's CDR3 is CASSGQLNTEAFF. The CDR3 bases are TGCGCCAGCAGTGGACAGTTGAACACTGAAGCTTTCTTT.